Listed below are T cell receptor beta chains from one sample, sequenced in a study of blood T cell repertoires in COVID-19. TCRdb's table, derived via immunoSEQ multiplex PCR, lists solely in-frame clones and lacks some. Of 200,000 to 250,000 clones listed, approximately 89% are singletons. The sequenced material came from PBMCs or T cells enriched from blood (not recorded which). The receptors come from a woman in her twenties or thirties who had been exposed to COVID-19. The CDR3 runs from the conserved cysteine through the conserved F or W. A D gene is named only where the DNA matches it firmly. Where a row states a size, it is once, few, many or the class of an expanded clone; other rows omit it.

v_call	d_call	j_call	clone_size	cdr3_aa	cdr3_nt
TRBV6-5	.	TRBJ1-2	.	CATRWGGYGYTF	TGTGCCACCAGATGGGGGGGATATGGCTACACCTTC
TRBV7-9	TRBD2	TRBJ2-1	.	CASRGLAGDNEQFF	TGTGCCAGCAGGGGACTAGCGGGAGACAATGAGCAGTTCTTC
TRBV6-6	.	TRBJ2-7	.	CASSYSSSSYEQYF	TGTGCCAGCAGTTACTCGTCCAGTTCCTACGAGCAGTACTTC
TRBV5-1	.	TRBJ1-1	once	CASSFRDMNTEAFF	TGCGCCAGCAGCTTCAGGGACATGAACACTGAAGCTTTCTTT
TRBV18	.	TRBJ1-3	.	CASSPSTVTSGNTIYF	TGTGCCAGCTCACCCTCCACAGTGACCTCTGGAAACACCATATATTTT
TRBV5-1	.	TRBJ1-1	.	CASSAGPTEAFF	TGCGCCAGCAGCGCGGGACCTACAGAAGCTTTCTTT
TRBV5-1	.	TRBJ1-1	.	CASSLGRQVERKF	TGCGCCAGCAGCTTGGGCAGACAGGTTGAACGTAAGTTT
TRBV18	.	TRBJ1-1	.	CASSPLHRQMNTEAFF	TGTGCCAGCTCACCACTCCACCGACAAATGAACACTGAAGCTTTCTTT
TRBV3-1/TRBV3-2	.	TRBJ2-1	.	CASSHLIPSSYNEQFF	TGTGCCAGCAGCCATTTGATCCCGAGCTCCTACAATGAGCAGTTCTTC
TRBV5-1	.	TRBJ2-3	.	CASSGRASTDTQYF	TGCGCCAGCAGCGGCAGGGCCAGCACAGATACGCAGTATTTT
TRBV5-4	TRBD1	TRBJ1-2	.	CASSLDDRGANTF	TGTGCCAGCAGCTTGGACGACAGGGGTGCTAACACCTTC
TRBV14	.	TRBJ1-1	.	CASSPVRGTNTEAFF	TGTGCCAGCAGCCCCGTCCGGGGAACGAACACTGAAGCTTTCTTT
TRBV10-3	.	TRBJ1-3	.	CAISEWLVETSGNTIYF	TGTGCCATCAGTGAGTGGTTGGTGGAGACCTCTGGAAACACCATATATTTT
TRBV20-1	.	TRBJ1-2	.	CSTTGGYTF	TGCAGCACCACGGGAGGCTACACCTTC
TRBV5-4	.	TRBJ2-7	.	CASSLGRVGGEQYF	TGTGCCAGCAGCTTGGGGAGAGTAGGGGGCGAGCAGTACTTC
TRBV28	TRBD1	TRBJ1-4	.	CASSIRQGADEKLFF	TGTGCCAGCAGTATAAGACAGGGGGCGGATGAAAAACTGTTTTTT
TRBV6-5	.	TRBJ2-3	.	CASSYGGLEDTQYF	TGTGCCAGCAGTTACGGGGGGTTAGAAGATACGCAGTATTTT
TRBV7-2	TRBD2	TRBJ2-7	once	CASSRTSGVRNYEQYF	TGTGCCAGCAGCCGGACTAGCGGAGTTAGAAACTACGAGCAGTACTTC
TRBV4-1	TRBD1	TRBJ1-2	.	CASSHPGQGQVSYTF	TGCGCCAGCAGCCACCCCGGACAGGGGCAGGTGAGCTACACCTTC
TRBV19	TRBD2	TRBJ2-1	.	CASSGRLAGVLNEQFF	TGTGCCAGTAGTGGACGACTAGCGGGAGTATTGAATGAGCAGTTCTTC
TRBV9	TRBD2	TRBJ2-5	.	CASSVVLRLASSHFQETQYF	TGTGCCAGCAGCGTAGTTCTAAGACTAGCATCTTCCCATTTCCAAGAGACCCAGTACTTC
TRBV20-1	.	TRBJ2-7	once	CSASWGQGRGEQYF	TGCAGTGCTAGTTGGGGGCAGGGGAGAGGCGAGCAGTACTTC
TRBV2	TRBD2	TRBJ2-6	.	CASMGLAGRSSGANVLTF	TGTGCCAGCATGGGACTAGCGGGAAGGAGCTCTGGGGCCAACGTCCTGACTTTC
TRBV27	.	TRBJ1-6	.	CASSSLLTGYNSPLHF	TGTGCCAGCAGTTCCCTACTGACAGGCTATAATTCACCCCTCCACTTT
TRBV4-1	TRBD2	TRBJ2-1	once	CASSNGEGLVLTSSYNEQFF	TGCGCCAGCAGCAACGGCGAGGGACTAGTCTTAACTAGCTCCTACAATGAGCAGTTCTTC